This T cell receptor beta chain came from a study of T cells in Graves' hyperthyroidism and ophthalmopathy. Regarding the study as a whole: Expanded thyroid clonotypes (above 0.001) were mostly also found in blood.

Germline assignment: CDR1 KGHSH and CDR2 LQKENI. The CDR3 totals 16 residues. Germline trimming cut 3 bases from V and 2 bases from J; bases unmatched to any gene: 9. The CDR3 regions of TCR beta were amplified from RNA transcripts. The TCR CDR3 first-round RT-PCR relied on the HTBI primer set. TCRdb itself ran the multiplex PCR reads through MiXCR, one entry per CDR3 protein. The table lists about 600,000 distinct CDR3 sequences, approximately 15% of them singletons, with under 3.5% in the top ten. For this clonotype: Its antigen is unidentified.

This receptor was identified in a woman aged 40-49 years with Graves' ophthalmopathy. Sequenced material: blood. The chain couples TRBV18 to TRBJ2-5; 7 bases match TRBD2. The chain's CDR3 is CASSPGERGGQETQYF. For the CDR3, the DNA is TGTGCCAGCTCACCCGGCGAGCGGGGAGGTCAAGAGACCCAGTACTTC.